Listed below are T cell receptor beta chains from one sample, sequenced in a study of T cell changes during pregnancy in multiple sclerosis. Assay: immunoSEQ multiplex PCR; the TCRdb copy retains only in-frame clones and omits some. The sample has about 68,000 clones, less than 95% seen once. The sample consisted of peripheral blood, taken in the third trimester of pregnancy. The receptors originated from a female donor with multiple sclerosis, enrolled in a pregnancy study. Each CDR3 is given with its conserved first and last residue. The D gene is left open where the match is weak. Some rows have no size entry. The others give once, few or many, or a class for an expanded clone.

clone size: -; J gene: TRBJ1-1; V gene: TRBV2; D gene: -; CDR3 protein: CASRVRVFAFF; CDR3 DNA: TGTGCCAGCAGAGTCAGGGTGTTTGCTTTCTTT
clone size: -; J gene: TRBJ2-5; V gene: TRBV5-1; D gene: TRBD2; CDR3 protein: CASSAVGEGETQYF; CDR3 DNA: TGCGCCAGCAGCGCTGTAGGGGAGGGTGAGACCCAGTACTTC
clone size: -; J gene: TRBJ2-7; V gene: TRBV11-2; D gene: TRBD1; CDR3 protein: CASSPMNRQGEYEQYF; CDR3 DNA: TGTGCCAGCAGCCCAATGAACCGACAGGGGGAATACGAGCAGTACTTC
clone size: -; J gene: TRBJ2-3; V gene: TRBV7-9; D gene: TRBD2; CDR3 protein: CATSPGLLLKDTQYF; CDR3 DNA: TGTGCCACTTCGCCGGGACTACTCCTTAAGGATACGCAGTATTTT
clone size: once; J gene: TRBJ1-5; V gene: TRBV19; D gene: TRBD1; CDR3 protein: CASSSTGGLQPQHF; CDR3 DNA: TGTGCCAGTAGTTCGACAGGGGGCTTACAGCCCCAGCATTTT
clone size: -; J gene: TRBJ2-1; V gene: TRBV4-1; D gene: TRBD2; CDR3 protein: CASSQEVASGRLTEQFF; CDR3 DNA: TGCGCCAGCAGCCAAGAGGTAGCTAGCGGGAGGTTAACTGAGCAGTTCTTC
clone size: few; J gene: TRBJ2-3; V gene: TRBV12-5; D gene: TRBD1; CDR3 protein: CASGLAGTGDADTQYF; CDR3 DNA: TGTGCTAGTGGTTTGGCCGGGACAGGGGACGCAGATACGCAGTATTTT
clone size: -; J gene: TRBJ2-7; V gene: TRBV5-1; D gene: TRBD1; CDR3 protein: CASSPAPGQTRDGEQYF; CDR3 DNA: TGCGCCAGCAGCCCAGCCCCGGGACAGACCAGAGACGGCGAGCAGTACTTC
clone size: -; J gene: TRBJ1-2; V gene: TRBV13; D gene: -; CDR3 protein: CASSWRDGEGYTF; CDR3 DNA: TGTGCCAGCAGCTGGAGGGACGGGGAAGGCTACACCTTC
clone size: -; J gene: TRBJ2-3; V gene: TRBV7-6; D gene: TRBD2; CDR3 protein: CASSYLAGATDTQYF; CDR3 DNA: TGTGCCAGCAGCTACCTAGCGGGAGCCACAGATACGCAGTATTTT
clone size: -; J gene: TRBJ2-7; V gene: TRBV29-1; D gene: -; CDR3 protein: CTGRTGQFGTYEQYF; CDR3 DNA: TGCACGGGAAGGACGGGACAATTCGGAACCTACGAGCAGTACTTC
clone size: -; J gene: TRBJ2-3; V gene: TRBV19; D gene: -; CDR3 protein: CASSIGGGGISTDTQYF; CDR3 DNA: TGTGCCAGTAGTATAGGAGGGGGCGGGATAAGCACAGATACGCAGTATTTT
clone size: -; J gene: TRBJ2-5; V gene: TRBV10-3; D gene: TRBD2; CDR3 protein: CATSPSGGQQETQYF; CDR3 DNA: TGTGCCACGAGTCCCAGCGGGGGGCAACAAGAGACCCAGTACTTC
clone size: -; J gene: TRBJ2-2; V gene: TRBV6-1; D gene: -; CDR3 protein: CASSPRTVSGELFF; CDR3 DNA: TGTGCCAGCAGCCCCAGGACTGTGTCCGGGGAGCTGTTTTTT
clone size: -; J gene: TRBJ1-1; V gene: TRBV5-6; D gene: TRBD1; CDR3 protein: CASSLNQGATNTEAFF; CDR3 DNA: TGTGCCAGCAGCTTGAATCAGGGGGCAACGAACACTGAAGCTTTCTTT
clone size: -; J gene: TRBJ1-2; V gene: TRBV2; D gene: TRBD1; CDR3 protein: CASSIRQGYGYTF; CDR3 DNA: TGTGCCAGCAGTATTAGACAGGGTTATGGCTACACCTTC
clone size: -; J gene: TRBJ1-5; V gene: TRBV18; D gene: -; CDR3 protein: CASSRSRVDQPQHF; CDR3 DNA: TGTGCCAGCTCACGGTCCAGGGTCGATCAGCCCCAGCATTTT
clone size: -; J gene: TRBJ2-1; V gene: TRBV10-2; D gene: -; CDR3 protein: CASRGGKAAYNEQFF; CDR3 DNA: TGCGCCAGCAGGGGAGGCAAAGCCGCATACAATGAGCAGTTCTTC